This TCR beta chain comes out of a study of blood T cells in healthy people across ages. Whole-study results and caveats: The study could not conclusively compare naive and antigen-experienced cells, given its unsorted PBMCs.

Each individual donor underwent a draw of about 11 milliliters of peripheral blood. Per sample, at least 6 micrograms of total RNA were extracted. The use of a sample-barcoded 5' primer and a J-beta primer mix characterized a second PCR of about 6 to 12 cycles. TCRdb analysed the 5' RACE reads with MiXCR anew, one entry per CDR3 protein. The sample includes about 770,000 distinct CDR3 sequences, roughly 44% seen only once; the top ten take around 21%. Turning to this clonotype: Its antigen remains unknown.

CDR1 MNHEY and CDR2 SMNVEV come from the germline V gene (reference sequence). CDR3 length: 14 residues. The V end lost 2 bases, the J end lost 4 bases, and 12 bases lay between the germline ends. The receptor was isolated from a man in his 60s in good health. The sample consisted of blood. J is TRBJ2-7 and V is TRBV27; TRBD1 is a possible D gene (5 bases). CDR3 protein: CASSLSQGGYEQYF. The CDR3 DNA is TGTGCCAGCAGTTTAAGTCAGGGTGGATACGAGCAGTACTTC.